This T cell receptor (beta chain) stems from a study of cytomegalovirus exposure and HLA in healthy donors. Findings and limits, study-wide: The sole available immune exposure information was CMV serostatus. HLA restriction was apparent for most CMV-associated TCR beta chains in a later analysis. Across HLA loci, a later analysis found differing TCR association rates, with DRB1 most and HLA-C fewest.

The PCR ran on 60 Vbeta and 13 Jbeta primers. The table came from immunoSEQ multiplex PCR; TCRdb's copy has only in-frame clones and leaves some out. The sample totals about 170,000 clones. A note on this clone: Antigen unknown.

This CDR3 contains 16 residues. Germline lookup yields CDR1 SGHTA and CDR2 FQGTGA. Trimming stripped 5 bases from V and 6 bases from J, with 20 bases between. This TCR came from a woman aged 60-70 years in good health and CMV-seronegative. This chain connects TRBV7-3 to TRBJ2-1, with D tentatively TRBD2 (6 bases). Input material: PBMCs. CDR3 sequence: CASSPLTGAGGNEQFF. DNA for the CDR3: TGTGCCAGCAGCCCCCTGACGGGAGCTGGTGGCAATGAGCAGTTCTTC.